Listed below are T cell receptor beta chains from one sample, sequenced in a study of blood T cell repertoires in COVID-19. TCRdb's copy holds only in-frame clones and misses some; the assay was immunoSEQ multiplex PCR. Of around 700,000 clones listed, 90% are singletons. The sequenced sample consisted of peripheral blood. These receptors were taken from a young woman with acute or convalescent COVID-19. The CDR3 runs from the conserved cysteine through the conserved F or W. A D gene is named only where the DNA matches it firmly. Rows may omit the clone size; those that give it use once, few, many or a size class.

V	D	length	J	size	DNA	CDR3
TRBV18	NA	15	TRBJ1-5	NA	TGTGCCAGCTCACCACAGGGGCAGGTGATACAGCCCCAGCATTTT	CASSPQGQVIQPQHF
TRBV10-3	NA	16	TRBJ1-3	NA	TGTGCCATCAGTGAGGGTCGTCCGAGCTCTGGAAACACCATATATTTT	CAISEGRPSSGNTIYF
TRBV24-1	TRBD1	15	TRBJ1-1	NA	TGTGCCACCCCTCCCTGGACAGGAGGGAACACTGAAGCTTTCTTT	CATPPWTGGNTEAFF
TRBV6-5	NA	12	TRBJ2-5	NA	TGTGCCTCGAAGACGCAGGCGGGGACCCAGTACTTC	CASKTQAGTQYF
TRBV7-9	NA	15	TRBJ2-1	NA	TGTGCCAGCAGCTTAAGCAGGGGATTCCCCAATGAGCAGTTCTTC	CASSLSRGFPNEQFF
TRBV7-9	TRBD1	13	TRBJ1-2	NA	TGTGCCAGCAGCTTAAGAACAGGGGAAGGCTACACCTTC	CASSLRTGEGYTF
TRBV30	NA	11	TRBJ2-7	NA	TGTGCCTGTTTACTATCTTCCGAGCAGTACTTC	CACLLSSEQYF
TRBV6-2/TRBV6-3	TRBD2	12	TRBJ2-1	NA	TGTGCCAGCAGTTACCTAGGGAGGGTGCAGTTCTTC	CASSYLGRVQFF
TRBV27	NA	14	TRBJ2-3	once	TGTGCCAGCAGGGGTGGGACTCCTACAGATACGCAGTATTTT	CASRGGTPTDTQYF
TRBV21-1	NA	14	TRBJ2-7	NA	TGTGCCAGCGCACAGGGGCCTATCTCCTACGAGCAGTACTTC	CASAQGPISYEQYF
TRBV5-6	NA	14	TRBJ1-5	NA	TGTGCCAGCAGCTCCGGACAGAGTAATCAGCCCCAGCATTTT	CASSSGQSNQPQHF
TRBV6-1	NA	16	TRBJ1-6	NA	TGTGCCAGCAGTGAGACATATAACTCCTATAATTCACCCCTCCACTTT	CASSETYNSYNSPLHF
TRBV30	TRBD2	16	TRBJ2-3	NA	TGTGCCTGGAGTGGGCTAGCGGGGGGGGACACAGATACGCAGTATTTT	CAWSGLAGGDTDTQYF
TRBV6-2/TRBV6-3	TRBD1	14	TRBJ1-2	NA	TGTGCCAGCAGTCCGCCAGGGGGCAACTATGGCTACACCTTC	CASSPPGGNYGYTF
TRBV18	NA	15	TRBJ1-1	NA	TGTGCCAGCTCACCGCCCTGGCACCCCAACACTGAAGCTTTCTTT	CASSPPWHPNTEAFF
TRBV3-1/TRBV3-2	TRBD1	15	TRBJ1-4	NA	TGTGCCAGCAGCCAAAACAGGGGGAGGTGGGAAAAACTGTTTTTT	CASSQNRGRWEKLFF
TRBV12-3/TRBV12-4	TRBD1	12	TRBJ2-7	once	TGTGCCAGCAGTGACAGGGCGGGCGAGCAGTACTTC	CASSDRAGEQYF
TRBV7-6	TRBD2	18	TRBJ2-2	NA	TGTGCCAGCAGCTCCCTCCAATTTAGCGGGGGGGCAGGCGGGGAGCTGTTTTTT	CASSSLQFSGGAGGELFF
TRBV2	NA	14	TRBJ1-2	NA	TGTGCCAGCAGTGACCAAGGGGGAAACTATGGCTACACCTTC	CASSDQGGNYGYTF
TRBV14	NA	15	TRBJ1-1	NA	TGTGCCAGCAGCCTACAGGGCTTGGGGAACACTGAAGCTTTCTTT	CASSLQGLGNTEAFF
TRBV27	TRBD1	12	TRBJ2-1	NA	TGTGCCAGCAGCCGACAGGGGGGTGAGCAGTTCTTC	CASSRQGGEQFF
TRBV5-6	NA	17	TRBJ1-5	NA	TGTGCCAGCAGCGTTGCTGGATTTACAGGCCTCGGGCAGCCCCAGCATTTT	CASSVAGFTGLGQPQHF
TRBV6-2/TRBV6-3	NA	15	TRBJ1-2	NA	TGTGCCAGCAGTTACTCCGTAGATCGCGGCTATGGCTACACCTTC	CASSYSVDRGYGYTF
TRBV27	TRBD2	22	TRBJ2-1	NA	TGTGCCAGCAGTTTAGGGGCCCTTGGACTAGCGGGGGCGCACCCAGTTTACAATGAGCAGTTCTTC	CASSLGALGLAGAHPVYNEQFF
TRBV5-1	NA	14	TRBJ1-1	NA	TGCGCCAGCAGCTTGGCCACAGGCAACACTGAAGCTTTCTTT	CASSLATGNTEAFF
TRBV19	NA	13	TRBJ2-1	NA	TGTGCCAGTAGTATCGGTTCTTTCAATGAGCAGTTCTTC	CASSIGSFNEQFF
TRBV21-1	NA	16	TRBJ2-3	once	TGTGCCAGCAGCAAAGTTACGGGGGAGTCCACAGATACGCAGTATTTT	CASSKVTGESTDTQYF
TRBV6-5	NA	13	TRBJ1-2	NA	TGTGCCAGCAGCCGGACAGAAAGCTATGGCTACACCTTC	CASSRTESYGYTF
TRBV7-6	NA	17	TRBJ1-6	NA	TGTGCCAGCAGCTTTAGGCAGGGTAGCTCCTATAATTCACCCCTCCACTTT	CASSFRQGSSYNSPLHF
TRBV5-6	NA	11	TRBJ1-1	NA	TGTGCCAGCAGTTCCTATGCTGAAGCTTTCTTT	CASSSYAEAFF
TRBV4-1	NA	16	TRBJ2-2	NA	TGCGCCAGCAGCCAAGATGTAGCGCAGAGCACCGGGGAGCTGTTTTTT	CASSQDVAQSTGELFF
TRBV27	TRBD1	15	TRBJ2-7	NA	TGTGCCAGCAACCCTCCGGGACAGGGGTCCTACGAGCAGTACTTC	CASNPPGQGSYEQYF
TRBV21-1	NA	15	TRBJ2-7	NA	TGTGCCAGCAGCCCAAACGCGGGGGGCTCCTACGAGCAGTACTTC	CASSPNAGGSYEQYF
TRBV13	NA	13	TRBJ1-1	NA	TGTGCCAGCAGCCTCATACAAAACACTGAAGCTTTCTTT	CASSLIQNTEAFF
TRBV2	TRBD1	14	TRBJ1-1	NA	TGTGCCATAAAAACGAGACAGGGAAACACTGAAGCTTTCTTT	CAIKTRQGNTEAFF
TRBV24-1	TRBD1	14	TRBJ1-2	NA	TGTGCCACCAGTGACCCGACAGGGGACTATGGCTACACCTTC	CATSDPTGDYGYTF
TRBV9	TRBD1	14	TRBJ2-7	NA	TGTGCCAGCAGCCCACAGGGGGTTCCCTACGAGCAGTACTTC	CASSPQGVPYEQYF
TRBV25-1	NA	12	TRBJ1-2	NA	TGTGCCAGCAGTGGGGGAGTCTATGGCTACACCTTC	CASSGGVYGYTF
TRBV27	NA	16	TRBJ1-5	NA	TGTGCCAGCAGTCCCTTCGAAAGGAGAGTGGATCAGCCCCAGCATTTT	CASSPFERRVDQPQHF
TRBV30	TRBD1	15	TRBJ1-5	NA	TGTGCCTGGGGACGGACAGGGGGGTATGATCAGCCCCAGCATTTT	CAWGRTGGYDQPQHF
TRBV10-2	NA	13	TRBJ2-7	NA	TGCGCCAGCAGTGAGGGCATCGACTACGAGCAGTACTTC	CASSEGIDYEQYF
TRBV9	TRBD1	13	TRBJ1-1	NA	TGTGCCAGCAGCTTAAGACAGGGGGCTGAAGCTTTCTTT	CASSLRQGAEAFF
TRBV5-1	NA	16	TRBJ1-1	NA	TGCGCCAGCAGCTTGGCCGGGGGATGGGAGGACACTGAAGCTTTCTTT	CASSLAGGWEDTEAFF